This TCR beta chain was captured by sequencing in a study of blood T cell repertoires in COVID-19. Study-level information: The study drew acute and convalescent COVID-19 samples from the United States, Italy and Spain. PBMCs, B-cell-depleted T cells, or T cells provided the cDNA or gDNA that made up the material.

This clone appeared once. In the authors' workflow: Amplified reference gene primers provided the basis for estimating nucleated cell counts. Profiling relied on immunoSEQ multiplex PCR, and the TCRdb table lists in-frame clones only, not all of them. V and J calls plus clone size are reproduced from that table; the DNA served to infer D and trimming. The data show about 100,000 clones, more than 75% seen once. Germline CDR1 MNHEY, CDR2 SMNVEV (reference sequence). J lost 8 bases, V lost 4 bases, and 6 bases had no gene match. CDR3 length equals 13 residues. The sample consisted of peripheral blood. The rearrangement uses TRBV27 and TRBJ1-2; 8 nucleotides match TRBD1. This TCR was recovered from a human donor in a cohort sampled during active COVID-19. The CDR3 region has the DNA TGTGCCAGCAGTTACAGGACAGGGAACGGCTACACCTTC. This translates into CASSYRTGNGYTF.